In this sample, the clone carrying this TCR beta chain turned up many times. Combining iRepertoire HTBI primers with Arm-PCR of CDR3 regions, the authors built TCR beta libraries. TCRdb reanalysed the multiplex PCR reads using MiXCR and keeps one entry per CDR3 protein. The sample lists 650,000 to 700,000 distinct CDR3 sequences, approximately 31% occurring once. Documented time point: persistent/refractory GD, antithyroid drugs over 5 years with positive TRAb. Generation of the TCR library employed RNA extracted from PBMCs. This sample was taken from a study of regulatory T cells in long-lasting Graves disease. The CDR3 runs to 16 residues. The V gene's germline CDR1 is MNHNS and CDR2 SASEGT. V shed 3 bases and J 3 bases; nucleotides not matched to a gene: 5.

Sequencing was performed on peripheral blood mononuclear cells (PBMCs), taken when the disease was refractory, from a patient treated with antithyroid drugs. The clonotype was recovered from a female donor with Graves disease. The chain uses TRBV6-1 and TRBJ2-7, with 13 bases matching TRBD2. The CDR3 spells CASSDTGTSGIYEQYF. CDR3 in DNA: TGTGCCAGCAGTGATACCGGGACTAGCGGGATCTACGAGCAGTACTTC.